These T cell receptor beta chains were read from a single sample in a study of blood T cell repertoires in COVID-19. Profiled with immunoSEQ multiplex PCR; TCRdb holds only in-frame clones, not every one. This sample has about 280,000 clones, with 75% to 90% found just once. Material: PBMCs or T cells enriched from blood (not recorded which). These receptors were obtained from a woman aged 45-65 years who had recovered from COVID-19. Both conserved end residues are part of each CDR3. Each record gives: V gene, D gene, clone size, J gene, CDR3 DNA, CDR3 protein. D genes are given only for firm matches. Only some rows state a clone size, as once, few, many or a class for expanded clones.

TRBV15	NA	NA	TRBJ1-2	TGTGCCACCAGCAGAGAGGCAGGGGCTAACTATGGCTACACCTTC	CATSREAGANYGYTF
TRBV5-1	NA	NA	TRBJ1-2	TGCGCCAGCAGCTTGGCCGGTTCCTATGGCTACACCTTC	CASSLAGSYGYTF
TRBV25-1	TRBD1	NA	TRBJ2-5	TGTGCCAGCAGTGCGTTAGGGGCAGGGGGTCGGGAGACCCAGTACTTC	CASSALGAGGRETQYF
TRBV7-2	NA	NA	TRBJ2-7	TGTGCCAGCAGCTTAGTAGGCCCCGACTCGCCCACCTACGAGCAGTACTTC	CASSLVGPDSPTYEQYF
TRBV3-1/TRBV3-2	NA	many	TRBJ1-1	TGTGCCAGCAGCCAAGATTGGGAGGGGAACACTGAAGCTTTCTTT	CASSQDWEGNTEAFF
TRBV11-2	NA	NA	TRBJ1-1	TGTGCCAGCAGTTCCTATTACCAACGGTGGTCCGTAACCCAAGATGAAGCTTTCTTT	CASSSYYQRWSVTQDEAFF
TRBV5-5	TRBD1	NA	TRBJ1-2	TGTGCCAGCAGCCCGGACAGGGGAATAGATGGCTACACCTTC	CASSPDRGIDGYTF
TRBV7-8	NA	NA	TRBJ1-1	TGTGCCAGCAGCTTAACGATCCGGGGATCCTGGGAAGCTTTCTTT	CASSLTIRGSWEAFF
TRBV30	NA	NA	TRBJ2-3	TGTGCCTGGAGCTCCCTCCGTTCAGATACGCAGTATTTT	CAWSSLRSDTQYF
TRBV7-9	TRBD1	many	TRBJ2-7	TGTGCCAGCAGTCGGACAGGGGCAACCTACGAGCAGTACTTC	CASSRTGATYEQYF
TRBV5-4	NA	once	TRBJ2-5	TGTGCCAGCAGCTTGGGAGGGCGGGAGACCCAGTACTTC	CASSLGGRETQYF
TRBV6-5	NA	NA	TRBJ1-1	TGTGCCAGCAGTCATAAGTCAGGCACTGAAGCTTTCTTT	CASSHKSGTEAFF
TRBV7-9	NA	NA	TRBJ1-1	TGTGCCAGCAGCTTATCTGTCGGAGGGTACACTGAAGCTTTCTTT	CASSLSVGGYTEAFF
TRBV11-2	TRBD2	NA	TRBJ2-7	TGTGCCAGCAGCGGCCCTAGCGGATTAATCTACGAGCAGTACTTC	CASSGPSGLIYEQYF
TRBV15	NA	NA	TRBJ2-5	TGTGCCACCAGCCAGGGGCCCCAAGAGACCCAGTACTTC	CATSQGPQETQYF
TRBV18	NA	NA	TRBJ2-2	TGTGCCAGCTCCCTGTCTTCCGGGGAGCTGTTTTTT	CASSLSSGELFF
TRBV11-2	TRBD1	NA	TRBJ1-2	TGTGCCAGCAGCTTACCCCTCCAGGGGGCAGGTGGCTACACCTTC	CASSLPLQGAGGYTF
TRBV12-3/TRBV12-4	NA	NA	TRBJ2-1	TGTGCCAGCAGTTCCCTCTACAATGAGCAGTTCTTC	CASSSLYNEQFF
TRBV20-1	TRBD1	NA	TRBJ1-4	TGCAGTGCTAGTCCATCAGGGGGCTCGCTCGGTGCACTGTTTTTT	CSASPSGGSLGALFF
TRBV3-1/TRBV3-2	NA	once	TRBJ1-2	TGTGCCAGCAGCCAATCAGGGTTCTGGTATGGCTACACCTTC	CASSQSGFWYGYTF
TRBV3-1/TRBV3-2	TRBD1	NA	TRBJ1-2	TGTGCCAGCAGCCATGCATCACTTTCCGGGACAGGGGCTAACTATGGCTACACCTTC	CASSHASLSGTGANYGYTF
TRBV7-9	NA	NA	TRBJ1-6	TGTGCCAGCAGCTTTGCACAGAATAATTCACCCCTCCACTTT	CASSFAQNNSPLHF
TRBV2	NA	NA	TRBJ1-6	TGTGCCAGCAGTGACTCAGGGAACTCACCCCTCCACTTT	CASSDSGNSPLHF
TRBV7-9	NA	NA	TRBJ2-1	TGTGCCAGCAGCTTAGTACCTAGCAATGAGCAGTTCTTC	CASSLVPSNEQFF
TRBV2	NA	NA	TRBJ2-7	TGTGCCAGCAGTGAGCAGGTGAGCTCCAACTCCTACGAGCAGTACTTC	CASSEQVSSNSYEQYF
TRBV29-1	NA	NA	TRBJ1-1	TGCAGCGTTGGAGGGCTCCGGGCCCTGAACACTGAAGCTTTCTTT	CSVGGLRALNTEAFF
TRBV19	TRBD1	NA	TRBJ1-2	TGTGCCAGTAGCTCCGGGACAGATACCTATGGCTACACCTTC	CASSSGTDTYGYTF
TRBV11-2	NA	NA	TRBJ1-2	TGTGCCAGCAGACAAGGTGACACCAACACTAACTATGGCTACACCTTC	CASRQGDTNTNYGYTF
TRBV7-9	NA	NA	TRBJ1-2	TGTGCCAGCAGCTTAGTGGCAGGGGAATACGGCTACACCTTC	CASSLVAGEYGYTF
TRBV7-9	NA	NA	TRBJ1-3	TGTGCCAGCAGCTTAGGGGGCACCCCCTTCTCTGGAAACACCATATATTTT	CASSLGGTPFSGNTIYF
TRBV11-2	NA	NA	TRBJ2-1	TGTGCCAGCAACACGGATCGATTCGGGGAGCAGTTCTTC	CASNTDRFGEQFF
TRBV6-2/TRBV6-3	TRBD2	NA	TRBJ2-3	TGTGCCAGCAGCCGGACTAGCGGGAGGACAGATACGCAGTATTTT	CASSRTSGRTDTQYF
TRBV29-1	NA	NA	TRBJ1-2	TGCAGCGTTGCCTTAATCCTAAGGGCCGAGGGCGGGGGCTACACCTTC	CSVALILRAEGGGYTF
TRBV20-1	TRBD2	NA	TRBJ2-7	TGCAGTGCTAGTGAGTTCGGACTAGCGGGGGCAAGCTCCTACGAGCAGTACTTC	CSASEFGLAGASSYEQYF
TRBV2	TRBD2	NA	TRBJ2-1	TGTGCCAGCGTCCGGCTAGCGGTCGAGGATGAGCAGTTCTTC	CASVRLAVEDEQFF
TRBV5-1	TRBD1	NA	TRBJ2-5	TGCGCCAGCAGCTTGGACCCCGGGACAGGGAGAGCAGAGACCCAGTACTTC	CASSLDPGTGRAETQYF
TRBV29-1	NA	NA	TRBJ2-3	TGCAGCGTTAAACGAGAGGCAGATACGCAGTATTTT	CSVKREADTQYF
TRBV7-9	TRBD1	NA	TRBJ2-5	TGTGCCAGCAGCCGGGACAGGGGGGAGACCCAGTACTTC	CASSRDRGETQYF
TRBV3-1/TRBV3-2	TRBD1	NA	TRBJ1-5	TGTGCCAGCAGCCTGACAGGGGGCAATCAGCCCCAGCATTTT	CASSLTGGNQPQHF
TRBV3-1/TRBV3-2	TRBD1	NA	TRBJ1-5	TGTGCCAGCAGCATCGACAGGGGGAATCAGCCCCAGCATTTT	CASSIDRGNQPQHF
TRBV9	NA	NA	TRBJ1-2	TGTGCCAGCAGCCCCGTAGCTCGACAGGCGACTAACTATGGCTACACCTTC	CASSPVARQATNYGYTF
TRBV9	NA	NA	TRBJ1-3	TGTGCCAGCAGCGTAGGGCCAGGGCTCGGAAACACCATATATTTT	CASSVGPGLGNTIYF
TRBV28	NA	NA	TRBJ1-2	TGTGCCAGCAGTTTAGTGGGGGCCCCCAAAGGCTACACCTTC	CASSLVGAPKGYTF
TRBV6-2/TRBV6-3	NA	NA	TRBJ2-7	TGTGCCAGCAGTTGGACAGACCACTACGAGCAGTACTTC	CASSWTDHYEQYF
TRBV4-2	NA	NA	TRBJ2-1	TGTGCCAGCAGCCAAGATCCTCGGGAGCGGCAGTTCTTC	CASSQDPRERQFF
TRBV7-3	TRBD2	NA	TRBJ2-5	TGTGCCAGCAGCTTAGGCACTAGCGGGACAGAGACCCAGTACTTC	CASSLGTSGTETQYF
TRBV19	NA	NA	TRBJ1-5	TGTGCCAGTAGTATAGTGGGGGCCAGCAATCAGCCCCAGCATTTT	CASSIVGASNQPQHF
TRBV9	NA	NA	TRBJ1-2	TGTGCCAGCAGCGTAGGGGAGGGCACCTATGGCTACACCTTC	CASSVGEGTYGYTF